This T cell receptor (beta chain) was sequenced for a study of T cell responses to AZD1222 COVID-19 vaccine. Overall study results and limits: Just a handful of AZD1222 recipients were seropositive at baseline. Repertoire sampling was restricted to post-peak T cell response timepoints. The sample set comprised mostly white British donors with more females, and clonal diversity was possibly underestimated.

Trimming removed 7 bases at V and 2 bases at J, with 7 bases between. This CDR3 contains 12 residues. Samples with a second dose at about 4 or about 12 weeks were pooled together. A note on this clone: Its target is not known.

Using immunoSEQ multiplex PCR, the repertoire was profiled, and TCRdb retains in-frame clones only, with some absent. The sample shows tens of thousands of clones, about 84% of them seen only once. The chain combines TRBV12-3 or TRBV12-4 with TRBJ2-3; D is ambiguous. Source: peripheral blood, taken 28 days after the second AZD1222 dose. This TCR was sampled from an adult who received the AZD1222 COVID-19 vaccine. The CDR3 loop is CASTTNTDTQYF. CDR3 coding DNA: TGTGCCAGCACCACGAACACAGATACGCAGTATTTT.